The 18 T cell receptor beta chains below all came from one sample that was sequenced in a study of T cells in Graves' hyperthyroidism and ophthalmopathy. The CDR3 regions of TCR beta were amplified from RNA transcripts. TCR CDR3 regions were first amplified by RT-PCR with HTBI primers. MiXCR was run by TCRdb on the multiplex PCR reads, yielding one entry per CDR3 protein. The repertoire holds some 650,000 distinct CDR3 sequences, more than 15% seen once, with more than 3% in the top ten. Sequencing was performed on blood. These receptors were collected from a woman aged 40 to 50 with Graves' ophthalmopathy.

The chain is built from TRBV3-1 and TRBJ2-2; D is unresolved. Trimming stripped 2 bases from V and 2 bases from J, with 6 bases between. The V gene's germline CDR1 is LGHDT and CDR2 YNNKEL (reference sequence). The CDR3 covers 14 residues. The CDR3 DNA reads as TGTGCCAGCAGCCAAATACTTAACACCGGGGAGCTGTTTTTT. It codes for CASSQILNTGELFF.

The table lists this clonotype with many counts. The chain recombines TRBV20-1 with TRBJ2-2; 7 bases match TRBD2. Germline V lookup: CDR1 DFQATT, CDR2 SNEGSKA (reference sequence). The CDR3 is 15 amino acids. V lost 2 bases, J lost 3 bases, and 6 bases stayed unmatched. CDR3 amino acids: CSARRRGIDTGELFF. For the CDR3, the DNA is TGCAGTGCTAGACGGCGGGGGATCGACACCGGGGAGCTGTTTTTT.

With regard to this clonotype: A much larger clone is a single base away; this may be a read error. The chain links TRBV13 to TRBJ2-7, with 8 bases aligning to TRBD2. CDR1 and CDR2 from the germline V gene are PRHDT and FYEKMQ (reference sequence). With V trimmed by 5 bases and J by 5 bases, 17 bases remained unmatched. The CDR3 extends over 17 amino acids. CDR3 in amino acids: CASSHKMVSGRTHEQYF. DNA of the CDR3: TGTGCCAGCAGCCATAAAATGGTAAGCGGGAGAACCCACGAGCAGTACTTC. The whole variable domain, filled in from reference TRBV13 and TRBJ2-7, reads AAGVIQSPRHLIKEKRETATLKCYPIPRHDTVYWYQQGPGQDPQFLISFYEKMQSDKGSIPDRFSAQQFSDYHSELNMSSLELGDSALYFCASSHKMVSGRTHEQYFGPGTRLTVT.

The chain is built from TRBV11-2 and TRBJ2-2; 12 bases agree with TRBD2. V gave up 5 bases and J gave up 5 bases; unmatched junction bases: 6. The CDR3 runs 16 residues. The germline gives CDR1 SGHAT, CDR2 FQNNGV. CDR3 nucleotides: TGTGCCAGCAGCCCGACAGGACTAGCGGGAACCGGGGAGCTGTTTTTT. This translates into CASSPTGLAGTGELFF.

Only a few counts were recorded for this clonotype. The chain links TRBV10-1 to TRBJ2-2; the D gene is possibly TRBD2 (6 bases). Trimming cost V 4 bases and J 5 bases, with 11 bases left between them. Germline V gene lookup returns CDR1 WNHNN and CDR2 SYGVQD (reference sequence). This CDR3 is 14 amino acids long. The CDR3 region is CASSAGGTTGELFF. In DNA form, the CDR3 reads TGCGCCAGCAGTGCTGGGGGGACTACCGGGGAGCTGTTTTTT.

This clonotype turned up a few times. The V gene is TRBV5-1, the J gene TRBJ1-1, with 9 bases that match TRBD1. The germline gives CDR1 SGHRS, CDR2 YFSETQ. With 5 bases clipped from V and 0 bases from J, the junction kept 2 bases outside the gene matches. The CDR3 contains 14 residues. This chain's CDR3 is CASRTGGLNTEAFF. The DNA of the CDR3 is TGCGCCAGCAGGACAGGGGGATTGAACACTGAAGCTTTCTTT.

In this sample, this clonotype turned up a few times. The CDR3 here is CASSFRVAGDGEQFF. The CDR3 DNA follows: TGTGCCAGCAGCTTCCGGGTAGCGGGAGATGGTGAGCAGTTCTTC. This chain links TRBV7-3 with TRBJ2-1; 9 bases fit TRBD2. CDR1 is SGHTA, CDR2 FQGTGA, per germline. Trimming took 3 bases from V and 9 from J; bases not matched to a gene: 9. The CDR3 is made up of 15 amino acids.

This clonotype occurred many times. The rearrangement uses TRBV11-2 and TRBJ2-5; perhaps D is TRBD1 or TRBD2 (5 bases each). Germline V gene lookup returns CDR1 SGHAT and CDR2 FQNNGV. CDR3 length: 16 residues. The germline V and J ends were trimmed by 5 bases and 4 bases, with 20 bases remaining between them. The CDR3 loop is CASSTGTAFSAETQYF. The CDR3 DNA is TGTGCCAGCAGCACCGGGACCGCGTTCTCGGCAGAGACCCAGTACTTC.

This clonotype came up a few times. A read error is possible here, since a much larger clone lies one base away. The V call is TRBV2, the J call TRBJ2-5; 15 nucleotides align to TRBD2. The ends lost 4 bases at V and 5 bases at J; junction bases unmatched: 5. The CDR3 has 16 amino acids. The germline V gene encodes CDR1 SNHLY and CDR2 FYNNEI. The CDR3: CASSVLGTSGRETQYF. The CDR3 bases are TGTGCCAGCAGTGTCCTAGGGACTAGCGGGAGGGAGACCCAGTACTTC.

This clonotype occurred a few times. The genes are TRBV6-1 and TRBJ2-5; 10 nucleotides align to TRBD1. In germline, CDR1 is MNHNS, CDR2 SASEGT. This CDR3 contains 15 residues. Trimming at V came to 6 bases and at J to 4 bases, leaving 8 bases not matched to a gene. CDR3 nucleotide sequence: TGTGCCAGCAGAGCACCGGGACAGGGGCCAGAGACCCAGTACTTC. Protein product: CASRAPGQGPETQYF.

This clonotype was detected ten times or more. CDR3 sequence (DNA): TGTGCCACCTCCCCCCCGGCTAGCGGGAGATTGGAGACCCAGTACTTC. It is translated as CATSPPASGRLETQYF. The gene calls are TRBV28 and TRBJ2-5, with 10 bases aligning to TRBD2. The CDR3 spans 16 residues. Trimming removed 10 bases from V and 5 bases from J; junction bases left unmatched: 16. Germline lookup yields CDR1 MDHEN and CDR2 SYDVKM.

The chain couples TRBV19 to TRBJ2-3; D perhaps matches TRBD1 (7 bases). Looked up from germline, CDR1 is LNHDA and CDR2 is SQIVND (reference sequence). Trimming shortened V by 3 bases and J by 0 bases, and 13 bases separated the two germline ends. The CDR3 has 16 residues. CDR3 sequence (DNA): TGTGCCAGTAGTATGGGGCCAGGGGGGAGCACAGATACGCAGTATTTT. This codes for CASSMGPGGSTDTQYF.

In this sample, this clonotype turned up many times. The chain employs TRBV12-3 or TRBV12-4 and TRBJ1-6; no reliable D call. There are 14 residues in the CDR3. V lost 3 bases, J lost 4 bases, and 7 bases lay in between. In nucleotides, the CDR3 is TGTGCCAGCAGTTTGGAGGTGTATAATTCACCCCTCCACTTT. Its translation is CASSLEVYNSPLHF.

This clonotype was detected many times. As DNA, the CDR3 is TGTGCCAGCGGCGCAAATTCGAACACTGAAGCTTTCTTT. Protein product: CASGANSNTEAFF. The rearrangement joins TRBV7-2 to TRBJ1-1; no firm D call. CDR3 length equals 13 residues. Germline values: CDR1 SGHTA, CDR2 FQGNSA. V lost 8 bases to trimming and J lost 1 base, with 11 bases between them.

This clonotype was picked up a small number of times. This chain uses TRBV12-3 or TRBV12-4 with TRBJ1-2; tentative D call: TRBD1 (5 bases). The V gene lost 7 bases and the J gene lost 9 bases, with 27 bases spanning the gap. The CDR3 has 16 residues. The CDR3 loop is CASNSRRTPGTGSYTF. Written as DNA, the CDR3 is TGTGCCAGCAACTCCCGTAGGACACCAGGAACTGGGAGCTACACCTTC.

The J gene is TRBJ2-2, the V gene TRBV29-1; D uncertain. The CDR3 is made up of 11 amino acids. Germline V gene data show CDR1 as SQVTM and CDR2 as ANQGSEA. Trimming shortened V by 5 bases and J by 2 bases, and 3 bases separated the two germline ends. CDR3: CSVSNTGELFF. The CDR3 nucleotides are TGCAGCGTTAGCAACACCGGGGAGCTGTTTTTT.

This chain uses TRBV6-2 or TRBV6-3 with TRBJ2-7, with D maybe TRBD2 (5 bases). Germline V gene data show CDR1 as MNHEY and CDR2 as SVGEGT. Trimming took 5 bases from V and 3 from J, leaving 14 bases between them. The CDR3 extends over 14 amino acids. The CDR3 here is CASSNAAGNYEQYF. The CDR3 DNA reads as TGTGCCAGCAGTAATGCGGCCGGGAACTACGAGCAGTACTTC.

This chain links TRBV5-6 with TRBJ2-1; 8 bases are a match to TRBD1. The germline V gene encodes CDR1 SGHDT and CDR2 YYEEEE. With 0 bases clipped from V and 3 bases from J, the junction kept 2 bases outside the gene matches. There are 15 residues in the CDR3. CDR3 sequence: CASSLVGQDYNEQFF. In DNA, the CDR3 is TGTGCCAGCAGCTTGGTGGGACAGGACTACAATGAGCAGTTCTTC.